This T cell receptor beta chain is drawn from a study of shared clonotypes between healthy human individuals. The CDR3 length is 15 residues. V lost 4 bases and J lost 6; bases outside the gene matches: 6. Germline CDR1 MDHEN, CDR2 SYDVKM. The protocol was immunoSEQ multiplex PCR, while the TCRdb copy is restricted to in-frame clones and leaves out a portion. The profile shows approximately 940,000 clones, 76% of them singletons. This receptor was obtained from a man younger than 35 in good health. The sequenced sample was memory CD4+ T cells sorted from blood. The subset was: CD45RA-negative fraction. The V call is TRBV28, the J call TRBJ1-6; 7 bases agree with TRBD1. The CDR3 nucleotides are TGTGCCAGCAGTTCAGGGGGTCCTACTAATTCACCCCTCCACTTT. Translating it yields CASSSGGPTNSPLHF.